The 14 T cell receptor beta chains below were found in one sample sequenced in a study of vaccination effects on CD4 cells after COVID-19. Only in-frame clones appear in the TCRdb table, and some are missing; sequencing was by immunoSEQ multiplex PCR. This table holds approximately 30,000 clones, around 80% found once. Their antigen targets remain unknown. ViraFEST used viral peptide pools to expand antigen-specific CD4+ T cells before sequencing. Following culture for roughly 10 days, CD4+ T cells were isolated. Each participant was given two doses of one vaccine (BNT162b2 or mRNA-1273). This specimen consisted of CD4+ T cells from PBMCs cultured with HCoV-NL63 spike peptides, obtained after COVID-19 vaccination. Receptors originate from a human donor who received a COVID-19 vaccine. Some clones in this sample may be carry-over from other donors' samples.

The V gene is TRBV28, the J gene TRBJ2-2; D is undetermined. The CDR3 consists of 11 residues. CDR1 and CDR2 from the germline V gene are MDHEN and SYDVKM. V shed 2 bases and J shed 8 bases, with 3 bases lying between them. The CDR3 sequence: CASSLPGELFF. For the CDR3, the DNA is TGTGCCAGCAGTTTACCAGGGGAGCTGTTTTTT. The full variable domain, in which reference TRBV28 and TRBJ2-2 provide the parts outside the CDR3, is DVKVTQSSRYLVKRTGEKVFLECVQDMDHENMFWYRQDPGLGLRLIYFSYDVKMKEKGDIPEGYSVSREKKERFSLILESASTNQTSMYLCASSLPGELFFGEGSRLTVL.

CDR3 bases: TGCGCCAGCAGCTTGACCCCAACCTCGATGGGCGGGGAGCTGTTTTTT. It codes for CASSLTPTSMGGELFF. The chain recombines TRBV5-1 with TRBJ2-2; D gene ambiguous. Germline assignment: CDR1 SGHRS and CDR2 YFSETQ. V was shortened by 1 base and J by 7 bases, with 17 bases between the two germline ends. The CDR3 runs 16 residues.

This chain links TRBV6-5 with TRBJ1-5; TRBD1 is a possible D gene (5 bases). Germline V gene data show CDR1 as MNHEY and CDR2 as SVGAGI. The CDR3 contains 13 residues. Trimming took 6 bases from V and 5 from J, leaving 11 bases between them. The CDR3 is CASRSGLYQPQHF. DNA for the CDR3: TGTGCCAGCAGATCAGGGCTTTATCAGCCCCAGCATTTT.

In its sample, this clone was seen a few times. The rearrangement links TRBV18 to TRBJ2-1, with D tentatively TRBD2 (6 bases). Trimming removed 4 bases at V and 2 bases at J, with 12 bases between. Germline assignment: CDR1 KGHSH and CDR2 LQKENI. The CDR3 is 15 residues long. The CDR3 protein is CASSQGTGAYNEQFF. The CDR3 DNA reads as TGTGCCAGCTCACAAGGGACTGGGGCCTACAATGAGCAGTTCTTC.

This sequence joins TRBV12-3 or TRBV12-4 and TRBJ2-5; 7 positions agree with TRBD2. The trim removed 2 bases at V and 5 bases at J, leaving 2 bases unmatched. The CDR3 totals 13 residues. The CDR3 sequence: CASSLRGGETQYF. The CDR3, as DNA: TGTGCCAGCAGTTTACGGGGAGGGGAGACCCAGTACTTC.

In this sample, this clone turned up once. The rearrangement links TRBV18 to TRBJ1-2, with TRBD1 identical over 10 bases. This CDR3 spans 14 amino acids. Trimming took 3 bases from V and 8 from J; bases not matched to a gene: 6. In germline, CDR1 is KGHSH, CDR2 LQKENI. CDR3 sequence reads: CASSPSGTGDGYTF. DNA of the CDR3: TGTGCCAGCTCACCTTCCGGGACAGGGGACGGCTACACCTTC.

The gene calls are TRBV5-1 and TRBJ1-2; a weak D match, TRBD1 (5 bases). Trimming removed 4 bases at V and 5 bases at J, with 9 bases between. This CDR3 has 12 amino acids. From germline, CDR1 is SGHRS and CDR2 YFSETQ. CDR3 DNA: TGCGCCAGCAGCGTAGACAGATATGGCTACACCTTC. Encoded protein: CASSVDRYGYTF.

Points on this clone: Sequence at one end of the junction differs from germline and may be a read error. This sequence joins TRBV5-1 and TRBJ1-2; no reliable D call. The CDR3 totals 13 residues. Germline V gene sequence: CDR1 SGHRS, CDR2 YFSETQ. The CDR3 is CASRLGVNYGYTF. DNA for the CDR3: TGCGCCAGCAGATTGGGCGTGAACTATGGCTACACCTTC.

The chain is built from TRBV2 and TRBJ2-5; 7 bases map to TRBD1. Germline V gene data show CDR1 as SNHLY and CDR2 as FYNNEI. The CDR3 length is 14 residues. V shed 4 bases, J shed 1 base, and the junction held 3 bases outside the gene matches. The CDR3 region has the DNA TGTGCCAGCAGTGCCGACAGGGTCCAAGAGACCCAGTACTTC. Translating gives CASSADRVQETQYF.

The genes are TRBV18 and TRBJ2-2; the match to TRBD2 covers 9 bases. This CDR3 is built from 19 residues. V shed 3 bases and J 3 bases; nucleotides not matched to a gene: 14. Germline lookup yields CDR1 KGHSH and CDR2 LQKENI. The CDR3 coding sequence is TGTGCCAGCTCACCGACTCAGGGACTAGCAGGGTCGTACACCGGGGAGCTGTTTTTT. The encoded protein is CASSPTQGLAGSYTGELFF.

V gene TRBV9 combines with J gene TRBJ1-4; D is unresolved. The CDR3 extends over 15 amino acids. The V gene's germline CDR1 is SGDLS and CDR2 YYNGEE. V was clipped by 3 bases and J by 10 bases, with 19 bases between them. The CDR3 protein is CASSAPGDGLRKLFF. As DNA, the CDR3 is TGTGCCAGCAGCGCCCCCGGAGACGGCCTTAGAAAACTGTTTTTT.

This chain joins TRBV27 and TRBJ1-2, with D uncertain. The CDR3 loop spans 11 amino acids. Germline CDR1 is MNHEY and CDR2 is SMNVEV (reference sequence). The V end was cut by 6 bases, the J end by 1 base, with 3 bases between. Here the CDR3 reads CASRDNYGYTF. The CDR3 DNA is TGTGCCAGCAGGGATAACTATGGCTACACCTTC.

This clone was seen a single time. The CDR3 region is CASSHGTLNTGELFF. DNA for the CDR3: TGTGCCAGCAGCCATGGGACACTGAACACCGGGGAGCTGTTTTTT. The chain couples TRBV14 to TRBJ2-2; weak D call: TRBD1 (6 bases). This CDR3 has 15 residues. The V end was cut by 3 bases, the J end by 1 base, with 9 bases between. In germline, CDR1 is SGHDN, CDR2 FVKESK.

The rearrangement joins TRBV2 to TRBJ1-5, with TRBD1 matching 10 bases. V trimming: 8 bases; J trimming: 7 bases; junction bases outside the gene matches: 5. Germline CDR1 SNHLY, CDR2 FYNNEI. The CDR3 length is 13 residues. The CDR3 DNA follows: TGTGCCAGCGGGGGGACAGGGGAACAGCCCCAGCATTTT. Residues: CASGGTGEQPQHF.